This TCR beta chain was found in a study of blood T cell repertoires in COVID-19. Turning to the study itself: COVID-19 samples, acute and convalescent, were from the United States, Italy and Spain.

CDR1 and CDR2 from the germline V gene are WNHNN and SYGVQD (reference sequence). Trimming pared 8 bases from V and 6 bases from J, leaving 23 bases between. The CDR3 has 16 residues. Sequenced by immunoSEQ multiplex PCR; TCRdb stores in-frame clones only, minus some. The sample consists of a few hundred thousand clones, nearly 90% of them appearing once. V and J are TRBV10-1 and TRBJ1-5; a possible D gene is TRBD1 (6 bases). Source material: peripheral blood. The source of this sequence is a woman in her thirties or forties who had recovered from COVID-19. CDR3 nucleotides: TGCGCCAGCGGATGGGCCCCACGGGGGGCTGGTCAGCCCCAGCATTTT. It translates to CASGWAPRGAGQPQHF.